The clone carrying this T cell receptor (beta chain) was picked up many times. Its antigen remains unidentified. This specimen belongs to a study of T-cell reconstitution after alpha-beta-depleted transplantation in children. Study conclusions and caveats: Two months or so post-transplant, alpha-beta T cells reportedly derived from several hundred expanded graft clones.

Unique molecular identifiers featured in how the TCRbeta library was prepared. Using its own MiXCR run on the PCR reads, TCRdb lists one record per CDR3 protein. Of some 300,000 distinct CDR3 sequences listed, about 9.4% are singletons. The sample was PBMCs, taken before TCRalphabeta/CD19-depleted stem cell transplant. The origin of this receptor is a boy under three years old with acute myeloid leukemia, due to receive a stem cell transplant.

CDR3 nucleotides: TGCAGTGCTCCAGGTTGGAACACTGAAGCTTTCTTT. Its protein is CSAPGWNTEAFF. This chain uses TRBV20-1 with TRBJ1-1; no definite D call. CDR1 is DFQATT, CDR2 SNEGSKA, per germline (reference sequence). The CDR3 runs 12 residues. V was shortened by 5 bases and J by 1 base, with 8 bases between the two germline ends.